Listed below are T cell receptor beta chains from one sample, sequenced in a study of T cells in Graves' hyperthyroidism and ophthalmopathy. TCRdb passed the multiplex PCR reads through MiXCR, listing each CDR3 protein once. The sample carries 660,000 or so distinct CDR3 sequences, less than 25% recorded once. The sequenced sample consisted of blood. The receptors originated from a man aged 25 to 40 with Graves' ophthalmopathy. Each CDR3 is given with its conserved first and last residue. Each record gives: J gene, V gene, clone size, D gene, CDR3 protein, CDR3 DNA. A D gene is named only where the DNA matches it firmly. The size field is filled for only some rows; it gives once, few, many or a size class.

J: TRBJ1-6; V: TRBV7-6; size: few; D: TRBD1; CDR3: CASSPGTGVSPLHF; DNA: TGTGCCAGCAGCCCAGGGACAGGGGTCTCACCCCTCCACTTT
J: TRBJ1-5; V: TRBV7-8; size: many; D: .; CDR3: CASSLEGRYSNQPQHF; DNA: TGTGCCAGCAGCTTAGAGGGCAGATATAGCAATCAGCCCCAGCATTTT
J: TRBJ2-7; V: TRBV3-1; size: .; D: .; CDR3: CASSQFLYEQYF; DNA: TGTGCCAGCAGCCAATTCTTATACGAGCAGTACTTC
J: TRBJ2-6; V: TRBV10-3; size: .; D: TRBD2; CDR3: CAISGGLAGVAGANVLTF; DNA: TGTGCCATCAGTGGGGGACTAGCGGGAGTAGCTGGGGCCAACGTCCTGACTTTC
J: TRBJ2-7; V: TRBV20-1; size: many; D: TRBD2; CDR3: CSAKKESPWASGSNEQYF; DNA: TGCAGTGCCAAAAAGGAGAGTCCCTGGGCTAGCGGGAGTAACGAGCAGTACTTC
J: TRBJ2-7; V: TRBV13; size: few; D: TRBD1; CDR3: CASSAVTGTGGEQYF; DNA: TGTGCCAGCAGTGCCGTTACCGGGACAGGGGGCGAGCAGTACTTC
J: TRBJ2-3; V: TRBV20-1; size: .; D: .; CDR3: CSAYDTQADTQYF; DNA: TGCAGTGCGTATGACACTCAAGCCGATACGCAGTATTTT
J: TRBJ2-1; V: TRBV6-1; size: many; D: TRBD2; CDR3: CASGGLALNNEQFF; DNA: TGTGCCAGCGGTGGACTAGCCTTGAACAATGAGCAGTTCTTC
J: TRBJ2-7; V: TRBV2; size: many; D: .; CDR3: CASRPSSYEQYF; DNA: TGTGCCAGCAGGCCCAGCTCCTACGAGCAGTACTTC
J: TRBJ1-2; V: TRBV28; size: few; D: TRBD1; CDR3: CASSLTGGGDYGYTF; DNA: TGTGCCAGCAGTTTGACAGGGGGCGGGGACTATGGCTACACCTTC
J: TRBJ1-1; V: TRBV6-5; size: many; D: .; CDR3: CASSYSGGANTEAFF; DNA: TGTGCCAGCAGTTACTCAGGGGGAGCGAACACTGAAGCTTTCTTT
J: TRBJ2-5; V: TRBV11-2; size: many; D: .; CDR3: CASRDQYQETQYF; DNA: TGTGCCAGCAGGGACCAGTACCAAGAGACCCAGTACTTC
J: TRBJ1-6; V: TRBV27; size: .; D: .; CDR3: CASSLRGYYNSPLHF; DNA: TGTGCCAGCAGTTTAAGGGGCTACTATAATTCACCCCTCCACTTT
J: TRBJ2-1; V: TRBV7-6; size: .; D: TRBD2; CDR3: CASSLAIASGSSYNEQFF; DNA: TGTGCCAGCAGCTTAGCGATCGCTAGCGGGAGCTCCTACAATGAGCAGTTCTTC
J: TRBJ2-2; V: TRBV29-1; size: few; D: .; CDR3: CSVVKNTGELFF; DNA: TGCAGCGTTGTTAAGAACACCGGGGAGCTGTTTTTT
J: TRBJ2-3; V: TRBV7-8; size: .; D: .; CDR3: CANGGDGDTQYF; DNA: TGTGCCAACGGCGGGGACGGGGATACGCAGTATTTT
J: TRBJ2-1; V: TRBV6-2/TRBV6-3; size: few; D: TRBD2; CDR3: CASSYSYSSLAPNEQFF; DNA: TGTGCCAGCAGTTACTCCTACTCCTCACTAGCGCCAAATGAGCAGTTCTTC
J: TRBJ1-4; V: TRBV7-9; size: few; D: .; CDR3: CASSNDGPNEKLFF; DNA: TGTGCCAGCAGCAACGACGGCCCTAATGAAAAACTGTTTTTT
J: TRBJ2-6; V: TRBV10-2; size: .; D: TRBD2; CDR3: CASSETASGVLGANVLTF; DNA: TGCGCCAGCAGTGAAACCGCTAGCGGGGTGCTTGGGGCCAACGTCCTGACTTTC
J: TRBJ2-7; V: TRBV2; size: .; D: TRBD1; CDR3: CASSDWDSPYEQYF; DNA: TGTGCCAGCAGTGATTGGGACAGCCCCTACGAGCAGTACTTC
J: TRBJ2-1; V: TRBV20-1; size: few; D: TRBD1; CDR3: CSAKRGTGPYNEQFF; DNA: TGCAGTGCTAAAAGGGGGACAGGGCCCTACAATGAGCAGTTCTTC
J: TRBJ2-1; V: TRBV19; size: few; D: TRBD1; CDR3: CASSQMGTGYHEQFF; DNA: TGTGCCAGTAGTCAGATGGGGACAGGGTATCATGAGCAGTTCTTC
J: TRBJ1-1; V: TRBV7-9; size: .; D: TRBD1; CDR3: CASSLPHRDRGNTEAFF; DNA: TGTGCCAGCAGCTTACCACACAGGGACAGGGGGAACACTGAAGCTTTCTTT
J: TRBJ2-7; V: TRBV18; size: few; D: .; CDR3: CASSPTQTRDIFYEQYF; DNA: TGTGCCAGCTCACCAACCCAAACTAGGGACATCTTCTACGAGCAGTACTTC
J: TRBJ2-1; V: TRBV12-3/TRBV12-4; size: few; D: TRBD2; CDR3: CASSPGLDPYNEQFF; DNA: TGTGCCAGCAGTCCGGGACTAGACCCCTACAATGAGCAGTTCTTC
J: TRBJ2-7; V: TRBV20-1; size: .; D: TRBD1; CDR3: CSATRDSTYEQYF; DNA: TGCAGTGCTACCCGGGACAGTACCTACGAGCAGTACTTC
J: TRBJ2-4; V: TRBV7-9; size: few; D: TRBD1; CDR3: CASSFPRQGGKNIQYF; DNA: TGTGCCAGCAGCTTCCCTCGACAGGGGGGGAAAAACATTCAGTACTTC
J: TRBJ1-5; V: TRBV18; size: few; D: .; CDR3: CASSPKRYDQPQHF; DNA: TGTGCCAGCTCACCAAAGAGGTACGATCAGCCCCAGCATTTT
J: TRBJ1-5; V: TRBV19; size: .; D: TRBD1; CDR3: CASTQDRVGQPQHF; DNA: TGTGCCAGTACCCAGGACAGGGTGGGCCAGCCCCAGCATTTT
J: TRBJ2-7; V: TRBV28; size: many; D: .; CDR3: CASPGTGGRLAGVDEQYF; DNA: TGTGCCAGCCCTGGGACAGGGGGCAGACTAGCGGGAGTAGACGAGCAGTACTTC
J: TRBJ2-7; V: TRBV18; size: many; D: .; CDR3: CASSPAAGYEQYF; DNA: TGTGCCAGCTCACCAGCTGCAGGGTACGAGCAGTACTTC
J: TRBJ2-2; V: TRBV20-1; size: .; D: .; CDR3: CSAGGRNTGELFF; DNA: TGCAGTGCGGGGGGACGAAACACCGGGGAGCTGTTTTTT
J: TRBJ1-2; V: TRBV27; size: .; D: .; CDR3: CASSPIGSLSNYGYTF; DNA: TGTGCCAGCAGTCCGATAGGGAGCCTATCTAACTATGGCTACACCTTC
J: TRBJ2-2; V: TRBV11-2; size: .; D: TRBD2; CDR3: CASSSIYFQGLAGGVTGELFF; DNA: TGTGCCAGCAGCTCAATATATTTCCAGGGACTAGCGGGGGGGGTCACCGGGGAGCTGTTTTTT
J: TRBJ2-2; V: TRBV3-1; size: many; D: TRBD1; CDR3: CASSPPGTGFSGELFF; DNA: TGTGCCAGCAGCCCCCCCGGGACAGGATTCTCCGGGGAGCTGTTTTTT
J: TRBJ2-7; V: TRBV7-2; size: many; D: .; CDR3: CASSLSGTTPTYEQYF; DNA: TGTGCCAGCAGCTTATCAGGCACCACCCCGACCTACGAGCAGTACTTC
J: TRBJ2-1; V: TRBV3-1; size: few; D: .; CDR3: CASSQDRGSPYNEQFF; DNA: TGTGCCAGCAGCCAAGATCGGGGATCCCCCTACAATGAGCAGTTCTTC
J: TRBJ2-4; V: TRBV6-2/TRBV6-3; size: .; D: TRBD2; CDR3: CASNRGTSGDWSIQYF; DNA: TGTGCCAGCAACCGCGGGACTAGCGGTGACTGGAGCATTCAGTACTTC
J: TRBJ1-2; V: TRBV3-1; size: many; D: .; CDR3: CASSPGAYGYTF; DNA: TGTGCCAGCAGCCCCGGGGCTTATGGCTACACCTTC
J: TRBJ2-3; V: TRBV7-9; size: .; D: TRBD2; CDR3: CASSQILAGARTDTQYF; DNA: TGTGCCAGCAGCCAAATACTAGCGGGAGCCCGCACAGATACGCAGTATTTT
J: TRBJ2-2; V: TRBV19; size: few; D: TRBD1; CDR3: CASSTRTGLTGELFF; DNA: TGTGCCAGTAGTACGCGGACAGGGCTCACCGGGGAGCTGTTTTTT
J: TRBJ1-5; V: TRBV20-1; size: few; D: .; CDR3: CSARDPSDRRNQPQHF; DNA: TGCAGTGCTAGAGATCCGTCGGACAGACGCAATCAGCCCCAGCATTTT
J: TRBJ1-2; V: TRBV20-1; size: few; D: .; CDR3: CSARGRNYGYTF; DNA: TGCAGTGCTAGGGGCAGAAACTATGGCTACACCTTC
J: TRBJ2-2; V: TRBV7-3; size: many; D: .; CDR3: CASRPHPLTGELFF; DNA: TGTGCCAGCAGACCACACCCCCTCACCGGGGAGCTGTTTTTT
J: TRBJ2-1; V: TRBV7-2; size: many; D: TRBD2; CDR3: CASSLVRTSGRSYNEQFF; DNA: TGTGCCAGCAGCTTAGTCCGGACTAGCGGGAGGTCCTACAATGAGCAGTTCTTC
J: TRBJ2-1; V: TRBV5-6; size: .; D: TRBD2; CDR3: CASSSALAGGGNEQFF; DNA: TGTGCCAGCAGCTCGGCTCTGGCGGGAGGTGGGAATGAGCAGTTCTTC
J: TRBJ2-3; V: TRBV27; size: .; D: TRBD2; CDR3: CASSLTSGGDTQYF; DNA: TGTGCCAGCAGTTTGACTAGCGGAGGGGATACGCAGTATTTT
J: TRBJ2-7; V: TRBV30; size: many; D: .; CDR3: CAWSLRSTYEQYF; DNA: TGTGCCTGGAGTTTGAGGTCCACCTACGAGCAGTACTTC
J: TRBJ1-4; V: TRBV28; size: few; D: TRBD1; CDR3: CASKEQGGKWEKLFF; DNA: TGTGCCAGCAAGGAACAGGGGGGGAAATGGGAAAAACTGTTTTTT
J: TRBJ1-6; V: TRBV10-3; size: many; D: .; CDR3: CAISESSGPYNSPLHF; DNA: TGTGCCATCAGTGAGTCCTCCGGGCCGTATAATTCACCCCTCCACTTT
J: TRBJ2-5; V: TRBV2; size: many; D: TRBD2; CDR3: CASRQGTSGRETQYF; DNA: TGTGCCAGCAGGCAAGGGACTAGCGGGAGGGAGACCCAGTACTTC
J: TRBJ2-7; V: TRBV12-3/TRBV12-4; size: many; D: TRBD1; CDR3: CASSLRQGTEQYF; DNA: TGTGCCAGCAGTCTAAGACAGGGCACCGAGCAGTACTTC
J: TRBJ2-3; V: TRBV27; size: .; D: .; CDR3: CASSLSLGHPDTQYF; DNA: TGTGCCAGCAGTTTATCTCTGGGTCACCCAGATACGCAGTATTTT
J: TRBJ1-2; V: TRBV30; size: many; D: .; CDR3: CAWTRVGGYTF; DNA: TGTGCCTGGACCCGGGTTGGTGGCTACACCTTC
J: TRBJ2-1; V: TRBV30; size: many; D: .; CDR3: CAWSESRYNEQFF; DNA: TGTGCCTGGAGTGAAAGCCGTTACAATGAGCAGTTCTTC
J: TRBJ1-1; V: TRBV11-2; size: many; D: .; CDR3: CASSLGSRVNTEAFF; DNA: TGTGCCAGCAGCTTAGGCAGCAGGGTGAACACTGAAGCTTTCTTT